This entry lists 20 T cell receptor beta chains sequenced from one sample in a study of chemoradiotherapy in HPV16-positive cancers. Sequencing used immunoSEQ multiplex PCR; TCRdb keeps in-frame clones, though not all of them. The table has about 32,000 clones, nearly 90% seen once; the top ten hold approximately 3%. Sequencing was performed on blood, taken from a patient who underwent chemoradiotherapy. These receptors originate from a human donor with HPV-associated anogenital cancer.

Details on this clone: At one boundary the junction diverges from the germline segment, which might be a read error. The CDR3 protein is CARRQGANAEAFF. CDR3 sequence (DNA): TGTGCCCGGCGACAGGGGGCGAACGCTGAAGCTTTCTTT. This rearrangement joins TRBV30 to TRBJ1-1; 10 bases are a match to TRBD1. The CDR3 is made up of 13 amino acids. Germline CDR1 GTSNPN, CDR2 SVGIG (reference sequence).

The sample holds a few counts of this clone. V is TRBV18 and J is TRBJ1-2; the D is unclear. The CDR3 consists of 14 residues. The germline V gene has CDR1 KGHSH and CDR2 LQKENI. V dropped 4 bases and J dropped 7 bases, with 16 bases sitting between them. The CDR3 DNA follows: TGTGCCAGCTCACGAAACGACCCCCAAAGTGGCTACACCTTC. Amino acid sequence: CASSRNDPQSGYTF.

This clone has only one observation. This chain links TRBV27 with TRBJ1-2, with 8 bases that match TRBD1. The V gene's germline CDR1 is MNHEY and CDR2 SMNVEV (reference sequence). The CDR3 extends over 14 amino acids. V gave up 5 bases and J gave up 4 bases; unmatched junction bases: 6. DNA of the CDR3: TGTGCCAGCAGTCTCAGGGGGCTCGGCTATGGCTACACCTTC. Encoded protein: CASSLRGLGYGYTF.

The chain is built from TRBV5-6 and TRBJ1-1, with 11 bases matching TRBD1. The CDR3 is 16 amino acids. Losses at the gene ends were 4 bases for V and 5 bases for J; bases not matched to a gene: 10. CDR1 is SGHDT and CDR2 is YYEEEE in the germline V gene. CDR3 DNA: TGTGCCAGCAGCAAATCTTTCGGGACAGGGGGAACTGAAGCTTTCTTT. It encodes CASSKSFGTGGTEAFF.

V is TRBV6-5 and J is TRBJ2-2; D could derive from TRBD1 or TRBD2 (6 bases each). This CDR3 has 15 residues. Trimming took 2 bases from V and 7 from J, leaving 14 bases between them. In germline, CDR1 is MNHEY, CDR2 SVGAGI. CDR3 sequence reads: CASSYLGGPGGELFF. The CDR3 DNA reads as TGTGCCAGCAGTTACCTTGGGGGGCCCGGCGGGGAGCTGTTTTTT.

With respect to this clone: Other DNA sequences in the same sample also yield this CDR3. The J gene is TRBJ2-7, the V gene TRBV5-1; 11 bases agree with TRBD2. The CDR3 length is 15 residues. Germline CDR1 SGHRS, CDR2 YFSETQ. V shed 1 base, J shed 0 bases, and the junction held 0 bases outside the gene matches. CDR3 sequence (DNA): TGCGCCAGCAGCTTGACTAGCGGGAGCTCCTACGAGCAGTACTTC. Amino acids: CASSLTSGSSYEQYF.

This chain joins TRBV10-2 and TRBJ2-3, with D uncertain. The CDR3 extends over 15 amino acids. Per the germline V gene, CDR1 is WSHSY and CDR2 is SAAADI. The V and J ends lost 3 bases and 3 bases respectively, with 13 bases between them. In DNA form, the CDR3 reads TGCGCCAGCAGTGAAAGAGGTGCAATGACAGATACGCAGTATTTT. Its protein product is CASSERGAMTDTQYF.

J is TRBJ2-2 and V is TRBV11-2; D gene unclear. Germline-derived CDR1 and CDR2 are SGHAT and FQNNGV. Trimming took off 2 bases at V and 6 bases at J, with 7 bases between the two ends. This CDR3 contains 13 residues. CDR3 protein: CASSLNRPGELFF. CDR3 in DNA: TGTGCCAGCAGCTTAAACCGGCCCGGGGAGCTGTTTTTT. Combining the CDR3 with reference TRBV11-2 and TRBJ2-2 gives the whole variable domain EAGVAQSPRYKIIEKRQSVAFWCNPISGHATLYWYQQILGQGPKLLIQFQNNGVVDDSQLPKDRFSAERLKGVDSTLKIQPAKLEDSAVYLCASSLNRPGELFFGEGSRLTVL.

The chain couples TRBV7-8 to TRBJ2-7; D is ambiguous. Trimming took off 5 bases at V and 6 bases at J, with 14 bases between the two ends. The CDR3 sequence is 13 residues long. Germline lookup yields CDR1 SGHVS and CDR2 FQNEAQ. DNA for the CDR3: TGTGCCAGCAGCACGCGCCCGGACGGCGAGCAGTACTTC. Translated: CASSTRPDGEQYF.

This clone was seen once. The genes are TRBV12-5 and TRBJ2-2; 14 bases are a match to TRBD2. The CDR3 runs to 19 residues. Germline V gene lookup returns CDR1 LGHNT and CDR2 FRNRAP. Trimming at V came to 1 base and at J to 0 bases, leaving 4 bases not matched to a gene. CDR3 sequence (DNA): TGTGCTAGTGGTTTGGCTCGACTAGCGGGAGGGCCGAACACCGGGGAGCTGTTTTTT. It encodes CASGLARLAGGPNTGELFF. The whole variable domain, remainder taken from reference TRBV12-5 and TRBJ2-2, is DARVTQTPRHKVTEMGQEVTMRCQPILGHNTVFWYRQTMMQGLELLAYFRNRAPLDDSGMPKDRFSAEMPDATLATLKIQPSEPRDSAVYFCASGLARLAGGPNTGELFFGEGSRLTVL.

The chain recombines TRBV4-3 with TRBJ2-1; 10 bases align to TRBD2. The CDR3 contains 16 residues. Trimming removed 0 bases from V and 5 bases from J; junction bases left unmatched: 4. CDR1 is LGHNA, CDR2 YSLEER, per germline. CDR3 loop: CASSQEGLAGDNEQFF. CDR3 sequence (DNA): TGCGCCAGCAGCCAAGAAGGGCTAGCGGGAGACAATGAGCAGTTCTTC.

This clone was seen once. The CDR3 nucleotides are TGTGCCAGCAGTGAATTAACCGGGACAGCATATGGCTACACCTTC. It translates to CASSELTGTAYGYTF. The chain links TRBV6-1 to TRBJ1-2; 7 bases map to TRBD1. The germline gives CDR1 MNHNS, CDR2 SASEGT. V lost 2 bases, J lost 5 bases, and 8 bases stayed unmatched. This CDR3 has 15 residues.

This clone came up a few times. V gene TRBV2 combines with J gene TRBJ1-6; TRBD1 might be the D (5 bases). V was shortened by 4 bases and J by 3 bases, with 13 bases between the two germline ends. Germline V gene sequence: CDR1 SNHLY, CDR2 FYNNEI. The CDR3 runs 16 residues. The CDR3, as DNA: TGTGCCAGCAGTGCGCACGGGACCGGCTATAATTCACCCCTCCACTTT. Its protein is CASSAHGTGYNSPLHF.

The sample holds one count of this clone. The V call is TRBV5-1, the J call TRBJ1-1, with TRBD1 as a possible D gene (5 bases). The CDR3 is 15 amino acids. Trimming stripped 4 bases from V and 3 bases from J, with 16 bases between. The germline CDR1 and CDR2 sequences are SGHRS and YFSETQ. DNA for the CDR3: TGCGCCAGCAGCCTCCAGGGCGGCAGGGACACTGAAGCTTTCTTT. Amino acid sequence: CASSLQGGRDTEAFF. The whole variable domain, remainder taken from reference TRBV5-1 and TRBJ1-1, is KAGVTQTPRYLIKTRGQQVTLSCSPISGHRSVSWYQQTPGQGLQFLFEYFSETQRNKGNFPGRFSGRQFSNSRSEMNVSTLELGDSALYLCASSLQGGRDTEAFFGQGTRLTVV.

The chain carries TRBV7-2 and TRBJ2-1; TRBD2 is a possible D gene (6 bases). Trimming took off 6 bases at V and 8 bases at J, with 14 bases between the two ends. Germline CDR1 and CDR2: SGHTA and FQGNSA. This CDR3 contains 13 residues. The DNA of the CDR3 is TGTGCCAGCAGTGCCCGGTGGGGGGATGAGCAGTTCTTC. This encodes CASSARWGDEQFF.

The CDR3 protein is CASSFHQGANRKLFF. The CDR3 nucleotides read TGTGCCAGCAGCTTTCACCAGGGGGCGAATCGAAAACTGTTTTTT. V is TRBV7-9 and J is TRBJ1-4; 8 nucleotides line up with TRBD1. Germline CDR1 is SEHNR and CDR2 is FQNEAQ (reference sequence). This CDR3 comprises 15 residues. V was pared by 3 bases and J by 10 bases, with 10 bases of the junction left unmatched.

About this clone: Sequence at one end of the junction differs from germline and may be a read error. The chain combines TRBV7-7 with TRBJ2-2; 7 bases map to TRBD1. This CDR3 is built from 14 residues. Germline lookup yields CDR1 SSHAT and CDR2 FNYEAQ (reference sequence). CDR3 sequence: CASSPGGDTGELFF. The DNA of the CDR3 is TGTGCTAGCAGTCCAGGGGGAGACACCGGGGAGCTGTTTTTT. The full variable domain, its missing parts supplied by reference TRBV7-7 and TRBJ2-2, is GAGVSQSPRYKVTKRGQDVTLRCDPISSHATLYWYQQALGQGPEFLTYFNYEAQPDKSGLPSDRFSAERPEGSISTLTIQRTEQRDSAMYRCASSPGGDTGELFFGEGSRLTVL.

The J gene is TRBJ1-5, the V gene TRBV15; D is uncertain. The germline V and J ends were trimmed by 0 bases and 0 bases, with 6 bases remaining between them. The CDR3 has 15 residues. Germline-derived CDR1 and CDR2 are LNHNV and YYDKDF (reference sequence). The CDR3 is CATSRDGSSNQPQHF. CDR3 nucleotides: TGTGCCACCAGCAGAGATGGGTCTAGCAATCAGCCCCAGCATTTT.

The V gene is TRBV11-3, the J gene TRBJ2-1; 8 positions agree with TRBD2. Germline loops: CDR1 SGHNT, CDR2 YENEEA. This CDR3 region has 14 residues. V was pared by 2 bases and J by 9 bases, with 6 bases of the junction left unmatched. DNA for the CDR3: TGTGCCAGCAGCTTACTAAGCGGGAGTGGTGAGCAGTTCTTC. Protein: CASSLLSGSGEQFF.

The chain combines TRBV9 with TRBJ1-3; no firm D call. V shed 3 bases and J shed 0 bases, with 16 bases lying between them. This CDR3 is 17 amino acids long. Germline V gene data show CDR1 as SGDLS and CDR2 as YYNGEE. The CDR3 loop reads CASSAPWAATSGNTIYF. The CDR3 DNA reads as TGTGCCAGCAGCGCCCCCTGGGCCGCTACCTCTGGAAACACCATATATTTT.